The 10 T cell receptor beta chains listed next were all sequenced from one sample in a study of T cells after somatic rescue of genetic block. Data came from immunoSEQ multiplex PCR; TCRdb stores just in-frame clones and leaves some out. The repertoire includes 9,500 to 15,000 clones, under 85% of them detected once, and 15% to 20% sits in the top ten. The sample comprised peripheral blood mononuclear cells (PBMCs). All receptors derive from a boy younger than 18.

The genes are TRBV5-1 and TRBJ2-1, with a possible D match to TRBD1 (5 bases). This CDR3 has 15 residues. V was pared by 7 bases and J by 0 bases, with 14 bases between. Germline values: CDR1 SGHRS, CDR2 YFSETQ. The CDR3 loop is CASARGSSSYNEQFF. In DNA, the CDR3 is TGCGCCAGCGCTAGGGGTAGCAGCTCCTACAATGAGCAGTTCTTC.

The chain has TRBV25-1 and TRBJ1-5, with TRBD1 identical over 12 bases. With V trimmed by 4 bases and J by 4 bases, 5 bases remained unmatched. The CDR3 is made up of 16 amino acids. Germline CDR1 is MGHDK and CDR2 is SYGVNS. The CDR3 is CASSGPGQGANQPQHF. In DNA form, the CDR3 reads TGTGCCAGCAGTGGACCGGGACAGGGGGCGAATCAGCCCCAGCATTTT. Together with reference TRBV25-1 and TRBJ1-5, the CDR3 gives the full variable domain: EADIYQTPRYLVIGTGKKITLECSQTMGHDKMYWYQQDPGMELHLIHYSYGVNSTEKGDLSSESTVSRIRTEHFPLTLESARPSHTSQYLCASSGPGQGANQPQHFGDGTRLSIL.

The chain uses TRBV7-3 and TRBJ1-1, with D hard to call. The V gene lost 5 bases and the J gene lost 4 bases, with 11 bases spanning the gap. Germline CDR1 is SGHTA and CDR2 is FQGTGA. This CDR3 contains 13 residues. The CDR3 DNA sequence: TGTGCCAGCAGCCCAGGAATGGGCACTGAAGCTTTCTTT. Amino acid sequence: CASSPGMGTEAFF.

The sample holds a few counts of this clone. This CDR3 reads CASSSPGTVASRETQYF. CDR3 nucleotides: TGTGCCAGCAGCTCTCCCGGGACCGTGGCCAGCAGGGAGACCCAGTACTTC. This chain joins TRBV7-9 and TRBJ2-5, with D perhaps TRBD1 or TRBD2 (5 bases each). Germline V gene sequence: CDR1 SEHNR, CDR2 FQNEAQ (reference sequence). CDR3 length: 17 amino acids. The V gene lost 4 bases and the J gene lost 5 bases, with 23 bases spanning the gap. Together with reference TRBV7-9 and TRBJ2-5, the CDR3 gives the full variable domain: DTGVSQNPRHKITKRGQNVTFRCDPISEHNRLYWYRQTLGQGPEFLTYFQNEAQLEKSRLLSDRFSAERPKGSFSTLEIQRTEQGDSAMYLCASSSPGTVASRETQYFGPGTRLLVL.

For the CDR3, the DNA is TGTGCCAGCAGGAAACAGGGGTGGGGGAGCAATCAGCCCCAGCATTTT. Amino acids: CASRKQGWGSNQPQHF. The chain couples TRBV28 to TRBJ1-5; 7 bases fit TRBD1. The CDR3 runs to 16 residues. Per germline, CDR1 MDHEN and CDR2 SYDVKM. V lost 6 bases, J lost 1 base, and 9 bases stayed unmatched.

The chain joins TRBV5-5 to TRBJ2-2, with D unresolved. Trimming stripped 0 bases from V and 2 bases from J, with 8 bases between. Germline V gene lookup returns CDR1 SGHKS and CDR2 YYEKEE (reference sequence). The CDR3 length is 15 residues. The CDR3 reads CASSLEHYNTGELFF. The CDR3 DNA follows: TGTGCCAGCAGCTTGGAACATTATAACACCGGGGAGCTGTTTTTT. The variable domain in full, completed from reference TRBV5-5 and TRBJ2-2, reads DAGVTQSPTHLIKTRGQQVTLRCSPISGHKSVSWYQQVLGQGPQFIFQYYEKEERGRGNFPDRFSARQFPNYSSELNVNALLLGDSALYLCASSLEHYNTGELFFGEGSRLTVL.

The rearrangement links TRBV7-9 to TRBJ2-7; 13 bases agree with TRBD2. V lost 8 bases and J lost 4; bases outside the gene matches: 8. The CDR3 is made up of 15 amino acids. Germline assignment: CDR1 SEHNR and CDR2 FQNEAQ (reference sequence). CDR3 sequence: CASAGLAGLSYEQYF. The CDR3 nucleotides read TGTGCCAGCGCGGGACTAGCGGGGCTAAGTTACGAGCAGTACTTC. Full variable domain (outside the CDR3, taken from reference TRBV7-9 and TRBJ2-7): DTGVSQNPRHKITKRGQNVTFRCDPISEHNRLYWYRQTLGQGPEFLTYFQNEAQLEKSRLLSDRFSAERPKGSFSTLEIQRTEQGDSAMYLCASAGLAGLSYEQYFGPGTRLTVT.

This clone was observed once. V gene TRBV25-1 combines with J gene TRBJ1-2; TRBD1 matches 7 bases. This CDR3 contains 13 residues. The germline V gene encodes CDR1 MGHDK and CDR2 SYGVNS. After removal of 5 bases from V and 4 bases from J, the junction contained 4 bases not matched to a gene. The CDR3 loop is CASSQTGPYGYTF. In nucleotides, the CDR3 is TGTGCCAGCAGTCAGACAGGGCCCTATGGCTACACCTTC.

The chain carries TRBV6-1 and TRBJ1-2, with a weak D call TRBD1 (6 bases). Trimming stripped 7 bases from V and 2 bases from J, with 14 bases between. The CDR3 extends over 14 amino acids. Germline CDR1 and CDR2: MNHNS and SASEGT. CDR3 DNA: TGTGCCAGCACCCAGGTACAGGGAAACTATGGCTACACCTTC. The encoded protein is CASTQVQGNYGYTF.

This sequence joins TRBV19 and TRBJ2-7; 9 bases agree with TRBD1. Germline assignment: CDR1 LNHDA and CDR2 SQIVND (reference sequence). V lost 4 bases, J lost 0 bases, and 7 bases stayed unmatched. The CDR3 has 16 amino acids. The CDR3 DNA reads as TGTGCCAGTAGTAGGAGGGACAGGGCGAGCTCCTACGAGCAGTACTTC. Encoded protein: CASSRRDRASSYEQYF.